This T cell receptor beta chain was sequenced for a study of T-cell memory formation after mild COVID-19. CDR3 size: 18 residues. The germline CDR1 and CDR2 sequences are SGDLS and YYNGEE. Trimming left V 4 bases short and J 3 bases short, with 23 bases between. About this clonotype itself: What it recognizes is unknown.

TCRalpha and TCRbeta libraries used 5'RACE with constant-segment primers and UMIs. TCRdb recomputed calls from the 5' RACE reads with MiXCR, one row per CDR3 protein. Counted here are roughly 130,000 distinct CDR3 sequences, over 15% occurring once; the ten biggest clones make up 4.5% to 6.5%. Whole-study results and caveats: A subset of responding clones appeared in pre-infection memory, suggesting cross-reactive memory joined. Contracting CD4+ clones sat mainly in CM and EM; CD8+ in EMRA.

This clonotype was sampled from a man aged 18 to 30 who had mild COVID-19 (a few samples of this study predate the infection). Cell type and time point are not known. This chain joins TRBV9 and TRBJ1-3; TRBD1 might be the D (5 bases). The sequencing sample was made of PBMCs or a T cell subset sorted from them (not recorded which). CDR3 sequence (DNA): TGTGCCAGCAGCCGGACCCTAAGAGGGACTTCCGGTGGAAACACCATATATTTT. This codes for CASSRTLRGTSGGNTIYF.